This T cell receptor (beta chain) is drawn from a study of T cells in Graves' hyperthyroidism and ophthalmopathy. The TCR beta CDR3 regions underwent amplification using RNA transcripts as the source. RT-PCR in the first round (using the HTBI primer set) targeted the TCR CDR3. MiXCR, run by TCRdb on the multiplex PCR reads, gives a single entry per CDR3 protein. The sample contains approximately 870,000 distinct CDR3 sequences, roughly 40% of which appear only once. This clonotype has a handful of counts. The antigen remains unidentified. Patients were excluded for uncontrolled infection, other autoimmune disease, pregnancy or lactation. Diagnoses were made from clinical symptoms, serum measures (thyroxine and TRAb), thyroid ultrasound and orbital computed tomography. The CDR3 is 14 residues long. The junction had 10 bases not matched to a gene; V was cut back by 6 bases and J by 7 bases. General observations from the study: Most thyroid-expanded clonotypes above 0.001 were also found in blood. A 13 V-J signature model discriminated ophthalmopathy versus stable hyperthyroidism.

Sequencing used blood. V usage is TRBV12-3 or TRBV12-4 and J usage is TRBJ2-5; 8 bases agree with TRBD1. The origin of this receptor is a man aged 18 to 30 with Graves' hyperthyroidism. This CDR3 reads CASRDRTGKATQYF. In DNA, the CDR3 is TGTGCCAGCAGGGACCGGACAGGGAAGGCGACCCAGTACTTC.